Below are 10 T cell receptor beta chains sequenced from a single sample in a study of cytomegalovirus exposure and HLA in healthy donors (dated by TCRdb to 2015 to 2018). The library came from the immunoSEQ multiplex PCR assay. In its TCRdb copy, this immuneACCESS table keeps in-frame sequences only and misses some clones. Where compared with another copy, unresolved V genes explain less than half of these, and the others have no known cause. In this sample the table shows 150,000 to 200,000 clones, more than 70% of which occur a single time. About 1.5% of the sample rests with the top ten. The sequenced material came from PBMCs. These receptors were collected from a young woman in good health and CMV-seronegative.

The CDR3, as DNA: TGTGCCAGCAGTGAGGGACAGGGGTTTACTGAAGCTTTCTTT. Translating gives CASSEGQGFTEAFF. The V call is TRBV6-4, the J call TRBJ1-1; TRBD1 matches 10 bases. The CDR3 is 14 amino acids. V was clipped by 3 bases and J by 5 bases; unmatched bases: 3. Germline V lookup: CDR1 MRHNA, CDR2 SNTAGT.

The chain links TRBV5-6 to TRBJ2-5, with D uncertain. Per germline, CDR1 SGHDT and CDR2 YYEEEE. This CDR3 has 13 residues. Trimming cost V 2 bases and J 4 bases, with 9 bases left between them. The CDR3 nucleotides read TGTGCCAGCAGCTTCGCAGGCCCAGAGACCCAGTACTTC. Its protein product is CASSFAGPETQYF.

Only one count was recorded for this clone. The V gene is TRBV11-2, the J gene TRBJ1-1; D is possibly TRBD1 (5 bases). Trimming cost V 1 base and J 1 base, with 10 bases left between them. Germline V CDR1 and CDR2: SGHAT, FQNNGV. The CDR3 spans 15 residues. The CDR3 is CASSLAFTGNTEAFF. CDR3 nucleotide sequence: TGTGCCAGCAGCTTAGCTTTTACAGGGAACACTGAAGCTTTCTTT.

The V call is TRBV6-1, the J call TRBJ1-1; D not resolved. This CDR3 has 13 residues. Germline CDR1 is MNHNS and CDR2 is SASEGT. Trimming removed 2 bases at V and 4 bases at J, with 8 bases between. Here the CDR3 reads CASSELRGTEAFF. The CDR3, as DNA: TGTGCCAGCAGTGAACTTCGGGGCACTGAAGCTTTCTTT.

The table lists this clone with a few counts. The gene calls are TRBV30 and TRBJ2-3; D gene ambiguous. The V gene lost 5 bases and the J gene lost 3 bases, with 6 bases spanning the gap. Germline-derived CDR1 and CDR2 are GTSNPN and SVGIG (reference sequence). CDR3 length: 11 amino acids. CDR3 protein: CAWGLTDTQYF. The CDR3 DNA reads as TGTGCCTGGGGTCTAACAGATACGCAGTATTTT.

This clone was detected only a few times. This rearrangement joins TRBV10-3 to TRBJ1-2; tentative D call: TRBD1 (5 bases). Trimming took 6 bases from V and 6 from J, leaving 17 bases between them. The CDR3 runs to 14 residues. The germline V gene has CDR1 ENHRY and CDR2 SYGVKD. This chain's CDR3 is CAISSSGGENGYTF. The CDR3, as DNA: TGTGCCATCAGCTCGTCAGGAGGGGAGAATGGCTACACCTTC.

This sequence joins TRBV6-5 and TRBJ1-1; 7 bases agree with TRBD1. Germline CDR1 is MNHEY and CDR2 is SVGAGI. V was clipped by 2 bases and J by 7 bases; unmatched bases: 13. This CDR3 comprises 16 residues. CDR3 coding DNA: TGTGCCAGCAGTTACACGAGGGTAGGGCCAGGGGGTGAAGCTTTCTTT. Protein product: CASSYTRVGPGGEAFF.

The chain has TRBV10-3 and TRBJ2-7, with TRBD2 matching over 11 bases. Germline V gene data show CDR1 as ENHRY and CDR2 as SYGVKD. This CDR3 contains 14 residues. After removal of 5 bases from V and 5 bases from J, the junction contained 5 bases not matched to a gene. The CDR3 protein is CAISLGTSGNEQYF. In DNA, the CDR3 is TGTGCCATCAGTCTCGGGACTAGCGGTAACGAGCAGTACTTC.

The gene calls are TRBV18 and TRBJ2-7; 9 nucleotides align to TRBD2. This CDR3 comprises 14 residues. With V trimmed by 1 base and J by 4 bases, 2 bases remained unmatched. Germline values: CDR1 KGHSH, CDR2 LQKENI. This CDR3 is CASSPLAGVYEQYF. As DNA, the CDR3 is TGTGCCAGCTCACCACTAGCGGGAGTTTACGAGCAGTACTTC.

This chain connects TRBV9 to TRBJ2-5; TRBD2 aligns across 11 bases. The germline V gene has CDR1 SGDLS and CDR2 YYNGEE. After removal of 4 bases from V and 5 bases from J, the junction contained 7 bases not matched to a gene. The CDR3 extends over 15 amino acids. CDR3 region: CASSPLAGGLETQYF. Here the CDR3 DNA reads TGTGCCAGCAGCCCCCTAGCGGGAGGCTTGGAGACCCAGTACTTC.